The entry that follows covers one T cell receptor beta chain sequence. The data belong to a study of CD8 T cells in Susac syndrome. The CDR3 loop spans 14 amino acids. Trimming pared 0 bases from V and 7 bases from J, leaving 15 bases between. CDR1 and CDR2 from the germline V gene are GTSNPN and SVGIG (reference sequence). An amount of RNA that ranged from roughly 0.5 to 1 ug was reverse transcribed with random hexamers. TCRdb reanalysed the immunoSEQ multiplex PCR reads using MiXCR and keeps one entry per CDR3 protein. The table includes about 200,000 distinct CDR3 sequences, around 96% detected once.

The TCR comes from a human donor with multiple sclerosis. The rearrangement uses TRBV30 and TRBJ1-2; a possible D gene is TRBD1 (6 bases). The sample consisted of CD4+ T cells from PBMCs. The CDR3 here is CAWSVSGGVGGYTF. The CDR3 DNA reads TGTGCCTGGAGTGTATCGGGGGGCGTTGGTGGCTACACCTTC.